Listed below are T cell receptor beta chains from one sample, sequenced in a study of T cell repertoires in cytomegalovirus infection. TCRdb fed the reads into MiXCR, producing one record per CDR3 protein. The sample has around 770,000 distinct CDR3 sequences; around 29% are singletons. Their target antigens are unknown. Sequenced material: cultured CD8+ T cells from PBMCs, taken from culture after CMV antigen stimulation. Source of these receptors: a human donor in good health (CMV status not recorded). Some clones in this sample may be carry-over from other donors' samples. CDR3s include the opening cysteine and the closing phenylalanine or tryptophan. A D gene is named only where the DNA matches it firmly. Some rows mark clone size as missing; the rest say once, few, many or name a class of expanded clone.

CDR3 DNA: TGTGCCATCAGTGAGTCGCCGGGAACCGGGGAGCTGTTTTTT; CDR3 protein: CAISESPGTGELFF; clone size: few; J gene: TRBJ2-2; V gene: TRBV10-3; D gene: -
CDR3 DNA: TGTGCTAGTGGTTTCGGGACCGGGCACGGGATGAACACTGAAGCTTTCTTT; CDR3 protein: CASGFGTGHGMNTEAFF; clone size: -; J gene: TRBJ1-1; V gene: TRBV12-5; D gene: -
CDR3 DNA: TGTGCCAGCAGTTACTCCTCGACTTGGGATGAGCAGTTCTTC; CDR3 protein: CASSYSSTWDEQFF; clone size: few; J gene: TRBJ2-1; V gene: TRBV6-2/TRBV6-3; D gene: -
CDR3 DNA: TGTGCCAGTACCTCGCGAGGGGGAAACTACGAGCAGTACTTC; CDR3 protein: CASTSRGGNYEQYF; clone size: -; J gene: TRBJ2-7; V gene: TRBV19; D gene: -
CDR3 DNA: TGTGCCACCCTAGGGGTCCAGCAGTTCTTC; CDR3 protein: CATLGVQQFF; clone size: -; J gene: TRBJ2-1; V gene: TRBV19; D gene: -
CDR3 DNA: TGTGCCAGCAGCCCACAAGGGACTAGCGTTTATGAGCAGTTCTTC; CDR3 protein: CASSPQGTSVYEQFF; clone size: -; J gene: TRBJ2-1; V gene: TRBV7-6; D gene: TRBD2
CDR3 DNA: TGTGCCAGTAGCGTGGACCCAGCGGGCAATCAGCCCCAGCATTTT; CDR3 protein: CASSVDPAGNQPQHF; clone size: -; J gene: TRBJ1-5; V gene: TRBV19; D gene: -
CDR3 DNA: TGTGCCAGCAGCTCCGGATACCGTGGGGAAAAACTGTTTTTT; CDR3 protein: CASSSGYRGEKLFF; clone size: -; J gene: TRBJ1-4; V gene: TRBV7-9; D gene: -
CDR3 DNA: TGTGCCAGCGAAGAGAGGAATGAGCAGTTCTTC; CDR3 protein: CASEERNEQFF; clone size: -; J gene: TRBJ2-1; V gene: TRBV7-9; D gene: -
CDR3 DNA: TGTGCCAGTAACCCGACAGGGAGGGACACTGAAGCTTTCTTT; CDR3 protein: CASNPTGRDTEAFF; clone size: -; J gene: TRBJ1-1; V gene: TRBV19; D gene: TRBD1
CDR3 DNA: TGCGCCAGCAGCCAAGCGATGGGACTCCAAGATGAAAAACTGTTTTTT; CDR3 protein: CASSQAMGLQDEKLFF; clone size: -; J gene: TRBJ1-4; V gene: TRBV4-3; D gene: -
CDR3 DNA: TGCGCCAGCAGCCAAGATCGGACAGGCGCTAATGAGCAGTTCTTC; CDR3 protein: CASSQDRTGANEQFF; clone size: -; J gene: TRBJ2-1; V gene: TRBV4-3; D gene: TRBD1
CDR3 DNA: TGCGCCAGCAGCCAAGAAAGGGGATATCAGCCCCAGCATTTT; CDR3 protein: CASSQERGYQPQHF; clone size: few; J gene: TRBJ1-5; V gene: TRBV4-3; D gene: -
CDR3 DNA: TGTGCCAGCAGTGACTCCAAGCTCGTGCAGTATTTT; CDR3 protein: CASSDSKLVQYF; clone size: -; J gene: TRBJ2-3; V gene: TRBV6-4; D gene: -
CDR3 DNA: TGTGCCAGCAGCTACACAGGGTTGGAAACTGAAGCTTTCTTT; CDR3 protein: CASSYTGLETEAFF; clone size: few; J gene: TRBJ1-1; V gene: TRBV13; D gene: -
CDR3 DNA: TGCAGCGTTGATATGGCGGGGCCAGCCTACAATGAGCAGTTCTTC; CDR3 protein: CSVDMAGPAYNEQFF; clone size: -; J gene: TRBJ2-1; V gene: TRBV29-1; D gene: -
CDR3 DNA: TGTGCCAGCGGGCCAGGGGTAAATCAGCCCCAGCATTTT; CDR3 protein: CASGPGVNQPQHF; clone size: -; J gene: TRBJ1-5; V gene: TRBV27; D gene: -
CDR3 DNA: TGTGCCAGCAGCCCCCCCCCGGGACAGGGGAACGAGTATGGCTACACCTTC; CDR3 protein: CASSPPPGQGNEYGYTF; clone size: -; J gene: TRBJ1-2; V gene: TRBV7-8; D gene: TRBD1
CDR3 DNA: TGTGCCAGCAGCTTAGCGTCGGGGGACCATGAGCAGTTCTTC; CDR3 protein: CASSLASGDHEQFF; clone size: few; J gene: TRBJ2-1; V gene: TRBV7-6; D gene: -
CDR3 DNA: TGTGCCAGCTCGGGGGGCGGTGGGGCCAACGTCCTGACTTTC; CDR3 protein: CASSGGGGANVLTF; clone size: -; J gene: TRBJ2-6; V gene: TRBV9; D gene: -
CDR3 DNA: TGTGCCAGTACCCCCCGGCTTAGCTCCTACAATGAGCAGTTCTTC; CDR3 protein: CASTPRLSSYNEQFF; clone size: few; J gene: TRBJ2-1; V gene: TRBV19; D gene: -
CDR3 DNA: TGTGCCAGCAGTGAAAAGGGGCCCGGGAGCTCCTACAATGAGCAGTTCTTC; CDR3 protein: CASSEKGPGSSYNEQFF; clone size: few; J gene: TRBJ2-1; V gene: TRBV6-1; D gene: -
CDR3 DNA: TGTGCCAGCAGCCTGGGACTAGCTCTCACAGATACGCAGTATTTT; CDR3 protein: CASSLGLALTDTQYF; clone size: -; J gene: TRBJ2-3; V gene: TRBV28; D gene: TRBD2
CDR3 DNA: TGTGCCAGCAGTTTTGTAACGACAGGGGGCAATCAGCCCCAGCATTTT; CDR3 protein: CASSFVTTGGNQPQHF; clone size: -; J gene: TRBJ1-5; V gene: TRBV28; D gene: TRBD1
CDR3 DNA: TGTGCTAGTGGTCCCGGGGGGGTGACAGGAGGTCGCGTAAACTATGGCTACACCTTC; CDR3 protein: CASGPGGVTGGRVNYGYTF; clone size: once; J gene: TRBJ1-2; V gene: TRBV12-5; D gene: -
CDR3 DNA: TGTGCCAGCACCTCCTCGGTCGGACAGCCCCAGCATTTT; CDR3 protein: CASTSSVGQPQHF; clone size: many; J gene: TRBJ1-5; V gene: TRBV12-3/TRBV12-4; D gene: -
CDR3 DNA: TGTGCCACCAGGAACATTAGGGGGCCGGGAGGTGAAAAACTGTTTTTT; CDR3 protein: CATRNIRGPGGEKLFF; clone size: few; J gene: TRBJ1-4; V gene: TRBV11-2; D gene: TRBD1
CDR3 DNA: TGTGCCACCAGTGATTGGAAGGGGGGAAGTAGCACAGATACGCAGTATTTT; CDR3 protein: CATSDWKGGSSTDTQYF; clone size: -; J gene: TRBJ2-3; V gene: TRBV24-1; D gene: -
CDR3 DNA: TGTGCCAGCAGTTTAGGGACGGTGGGACTGGAACACGAGCAGTACTTC; CDR3 protein: CASSLGTVGLEHEQYF; clone size: -; J gene: TRBJ2-7; V gene: TRBV27; D gene: -
CDR3 DNA: TGTGCCAGCAAGCCAGTCCCAGGGAGGACTAGCGGGGCAGATGAGGATACGCAGTATTTT; CDR3 protein: CASKPVPGRTSGADEDTQYF; clone size: -; J gene: TRBJ2-3; V gene: TRBV2; D gene: TRBD2
CDR3 DNA: TGTGCCAGCAGCTTTGACCAAGATACGCAGTATTTT; CDR3 protein: CASSFDQDTQYF; clone size: few; J gene: TRBJ2-3; V gene: TRBV7-9; D gene: -
CDR3 DNA: TGTGCCAGCAGGACGGGACTAGCGTTCACAGATACGCAGTATTTT; CDR3 protein: CASRTGLAFTDTQYF; clone size: few; J gene: TRBJ2-3; V gene: TRBV5-4; D gene: TRBD2